Below are 6 T cell receptor beta chains sequenced from a single sample in a study of T cell responses to AZD1222 COVID-19 vaccine. Profiling relied on immunoSEQ multiplex PCR, and the TCRdb table lists in-frame clones only, not all of them. The sample gives roughly 150,000 clones, about nine tenths of which show up once; 3% to 4% is in the top ten. The sequencing here drew on peripheral blood, taken on day 0 of MenACWY control vaccination. The receptor source for this set is an adult in good health.

DNA for the CDR3: TGTGCCAGCAGCCCCGGGTTCGGAAGGGACACTGAAGCTTTCTTT. It specifies CASSPGFGRDTEAFF. This chain connects TRBV7-2 to TRBJ1-1, with unresolved D. Trimming removed 5 bases at V and 3 bases at J, with 16 bases between. CDR1 is SGHTA and CDR2 is FQGNSA in the germline V gene. The CDR3 is 15 residues long.

V and J are TRBV4-3 and TRBJ1-2, with 8 bases fitting TRBD1. V was clipped by 4 bases and J by 3 bases; unmatched bases: 13. Germline values: CDR1 LGHNA, CDR2 YSLEER. The CDR3 covers 17 residues. The CDR3 region is CASSRTSWTGRDYGYTF. The DNA of the CDR3 is TGCGCCAGCAGCCGAACTTCTTGGACAGGGAGAGACTATGGCTACACCTTC.

The rearrangement uses TRBV19 and TRBJ2-7, with TRBD1 identical over 7 bases. Germline loops: CDR1 LNHDA, CDR2 SQIVND (reference sequence). The junction had 6 bases not matched to a gene; V was cut back by 5 bases and J by 5 bases. CDR3 size: 13 residues. DNA for the CDR3: TGTGCCAGTAGTGGGTTAGGGGGCCACGAGCAGTACTTC. It is translated as CASSGLGGHEQYF. The full variable domain, in which reference TRBV19 and TRBJ2-7 provide the parts outside the CDR3, is DGGITQSPKYLFRKEGQNVTLSCEQNLNHDAMYWYRQDPGQGLRLIYYSQIVNDFQKGDIAEGYSVSREKKESFPLTVTSAQKNPTAFYLCASSGLGGHEQYFGPGTRLTVT.

V is TRBV27 and J is TRBJ2-7; a possible D gene is TRBD1 (5 bases). Germline V gene lookup returns CDR1 MNHEY and CDR2 SMNVEV (reference sequence). The CDR3 runs 13 residues. Trimming took off 2 bases at V and 5 bases at J, with 10 bases between the two ends. CDR3 region: CASSLQRGHEQYF. CDR3 DNA sequence: TGTGCCAGCAGTTTACAAAGGGGTCACGAGCAGTACTTC.

This rearrangement joins TRBV19 to TRBJ1-5; the match to TRBD1 covers 7 bases. Germline lookup yields CDR1 LNHDA and CDR2 SQIVND (reference sequence). CDR3 length: 14 residues. Trimming at V came to 6 bases and at J to 5 bases, leaving 7 bases not matched to a gene. DNA for the CDR3: TGTGCCAGTAGCGAGGACAGGTTGTATCAGCCCCAGCATTTT. Translation gives CASSEDRLYQPQHF.

This sequence joins TRBV6-1 and TRBJ2-3; a weak D match, TRBD1 (6 bases). Trimming shortened V by 2 bases and J by 1 base, and 19 bases separated the two germline ends. The germline V gene has CDR1 MNHNS and CDR2 SASEGT. The CDR3 is 18 residues long. The chain's CDR3 is CASSEYGRAGARTDTQYF. For the CDR3, the DNA is TGTGCCAGCAGTGAATATGGCCGGGCAGGGGCCCGCACAGATACGCAGTATTTT.